This TCR beta chain was identified in a study of blood T cell repertoires in COVID-19. The overall study: The study drew acute and convalescent COVID-19 samples from the United States, Italy and Spain.

Cohorts were assigned according to the clinical history that participants reported. Cohort 3 recovered donors had two negative PCRs, clearance, or symptom resolution. The CDR3 runs to 14 residues. The germline V gene encodes CDR1 LNHNV and CDR2 YYDKDF (reference sequence). The V gene lost 0 bases and the J gene lost 4 bases, with 9 bases spanning the gap. Some clones are missing from TCRdb's copy, which holds only in-frame ones; the method was immunoSEQ multiplex PCR. The sample consists of roughly 280,000 clones, around 89% of them appearing once. The genes are TRBV15 and TRBJ1-2, with D maybe TRBD1 (5 bases). The sample was PBMCs or T cells enriched from blood (not recorded which). This TCR derives from a woman aged 18-30 years who had recovered from COVID-19. In DNA, the CDR3 is TGTGCCACCAGCAGAGATCAGGGCGGCTATGGCTACACCTTC. Its protein is CATSRDQGGYGYTF.